Listed here is a single T cell receptor (beta chain). No antigen is known for it. The data stem from a study of T cell responses to AZD1222 COVID-19 vaccine. Overall study findings and caveats: Clonal diversity was possibly underestimated; the donors were predominantly white British and more often female. Unmutated variant regions reportedly attract nearly half of all spike-specific TCRs. The number of AZD1222 recipients seropositive at baseline was only six.

The repertoire was sequenced with immunoSEQ multiplex PCR; TCRdb's copy has only in-frame clones and lacks some. The repertoire consists of roughly 85,000 clones, with 75% to 95% occurring once and the leading ten covering over 3%. V gave up 4 bases and J gave up 10 bases; unmatched junction bases: 8. The germline CDR1 and CDR2 sequences are SGHKS and YYEKEE (reference sequence). The CDR3 totals 13 residues. The gene calls are TRBV5-5 and TRBJ1-1, with 9 bases that match TRBD1. The source is an adult who received the AZD1222 COVID-19 vaccine. Sequenced here: peripheral blood, sampled 28 days after the second AZD1222 dose. The DNA of the CDR3 is TGTGCCAGCAGCGATCTCGACAGGGGGATAGCTTTCTTT. Translation: CASSDLDRGIAFF.